This T cell receptor (beta chain) originates from a study of monozygotic twins with cystic fibrosis. Study information: With about 15 PCR cycles, barcoded libraries came from roughly 3 micrograms of fragmented DNA. The study, taken as a whole, reports: The repertoire was suggested to be naive-dominated, clonality median about 0.0094.

Of note for this clone: Its antigen remains unknown.

Profiled with immunoSEQ multiplex PCR; TCRdb holds only in-frame clones, not every one. This sample has 15,000 to 25,000 clones, with 75% to 95% found just once. The CDR3 totals 17 residues. Trimming pared 3 bases from V and 2 bases from J, leaving 17 bases between. Germline loops: CDR1 SGHTA, CDR2 FQGNSA. Material for sequencing was blood. The V call is TRBV7-2, the J call TRBJ2-4, with a tentative D call TRBD2 (7 bases). The TCR originated in a girl aged 2 to 9 with cystic fibrosis. This CDR3 reads CASSLVGGRNPKNIQYF. DNA for the CDR3: TGTGCCAGCAGCTTGGTGGGGGGGCGCAATCCCAAAAACATTCAGTACTTC.